These 5 T cell receptor beta chains were all obtained from the same sample, sequenced in a study of blood T cell repertoires in COVID-19. TCRdb's copy holds only in-frame clones and misses some; the assay was immunoSEQ multiplex PCR. The data contain some 64,000 clones, 65% to 85% of them seen just once; the ten biggest clones take up roughly 20%. The sample consisted of peripheral blood. The receptors derive from a woman aged 80 or over with active or convalescent COVID-19.

The CDR3 protein is CASSEMGAIQDTQYF. The CDR3 DNA reads TGTGCCAGCAGTGAGATGGGGGCTATCCAAGATACGCAGTATTTT. The chain carries TRBV2 and TRBJ2-3; D is perhaps TRBD1 (6 bases). With 3 bases removed from V and 5 bases from J, the gap between germline ends came to 15 bases. This CDR3 is 15 amino acids long. Germline V gives CDR1 SNHLY, CDR2 FYNNEI.

The gene calls are TRBV11-3 and TRBJ2-5; D is perhaps TRBD2 (6 bases). CDR1 and CDR2 (germline): SGHNT, YENEEA. V lost 0 bases and J lost 1, with 9 bases in between. The CDR3 runs 15 residues. The CDR3 DNA reads as TGTGCCAGCAGCTTAGATGGGAGGAGCCAAGAGACCCAGTACTTC. Translated: CASSLDGRSQETQYF.

This clone was detected once. Compared with germline, one end of the junction differs, possibly owing to a read error. The V and J genes are TRBV30 and TRBJ2-3, with 11 bases that match TRBD2. This CDR3 spans 17 amino acids. Germline-derived CDR1 and CDR2 are GTSNPN and SVGIG (reference sequence). DNA for the CDR3: TGTGTCTGGAGTGCGGCTACCGGGACTAGCGGCCCAGATACGCAGTATTTT. Translated: CVWSAATGTSGPDTQYF. The complete variable domain, with remaining parts taken from reference TRBV30 and TRBJ2-3, reads SQTIHQWPATLVQPVGSPLSLECTVEGTSNPNLYWYRQAAGRGLQLLFYSVGIGQISSEVPQNLSASRPQDRQFILSSKKLLLSDSGFYLCVWSAATGTSGPDTQYFGPGTRLTVL.

This clone was counted only a few times. The chain has TRBV19 and TRBJ1-2, with 8 bases lining up with TRBD1. Germline V gene lookup returns CDR1 LNHDA and CDR2 SQIVND (reference sequence). CDR3 size: 16 residues. V shed 6 bases and J 7 bases; nucleotides not matched to a gene: 16. The CDR3 region is CASSRGRGLLAAGYTF. The CDR3 DNA follows: TGTGCCAGTAGCAGAGGCAGGGGGCTTCTTGCGGCTGGCTACACCTTC.

The chain has TRBV7-2 and TRBJ2-6; 10 bases are a match to TRBD1. V lost 3 bases to trimming and J lost 10 bases; unmatched junction nucleotides: 3. Germline V gene lookup returns CDR1 SGHTA and CDR2 FQGNSA. This CDR3 has 14 residues. This CDR3 reads CASSFRTGGNVLTF. CDR3 nucleotides: TGTGCCAGCAGCTTCAGGACAGGGGGAAACGTCCTGACTTTC. Full variable domain (rest looked up from reference TRBV7-2 and TRBJ2-6): GAGVSQSPSNKVTEKGKDVELRCDPISGHTALYWYRQSLGQGLEFLIYFQGNSAPDKSGLPSDRFSAERTGGSVSTLTIQRTQQEDSAVYLCASSFRTGGNVLTFGAGSRLTVL.